The 26 T cell receptor beta chains below come from one sample, sequenced in a study of OX40 agonist ivuxolimab in advanced cancers. Some clones are missing from TCRdb's copy, which holds only in-frame ones; the method was immunoSEQ multiplex PCR. Here the sample spans roughly 70,000 clones, around 93% being singletons. Sample: CD4+ or CD8+ T cells sorted from blood, taken in a trial of the OX40 agonist ivuxolimab. The source is an adult with an advanced solid tumor such as melanoma, head and neck, liver or kidney cancer.

The rearrangement links TRBV7-9 to TRBJ1-3; 7 nucleotides agree with TRBD1. Unmatched junction bases numbered 3, after V lost 0 bases and J lost 7 bases. CDR3 length: 14 amino acids. Germline-derived CDR1 and CDR2 are SEHNR and FQNEAQ (reference sequence). The CDR3 spells CASSLATGLNTIYF. CDR3 in DNA: TGTGCCAGCAGCTTAGCGACAGGGTTGAACACCATATATTTT.

The chain joins TRBV2 to TRBJ1-1; unclear D gene. The CDR3 is 16 residues long. V was shortened by 8 bases and J by 4 bases, with 23 bases between the two germline ends. CDR1 and CDR2 (germline): SNHLY, FYNNEI. The CDR3 spells CASRRASLDWGTEAFF. The CDR3 DNA is TGTGCCAGCCGACGGGCCTCTCTAGATTGGGGCACTGAAGCTTTCTTT. The full variable domain, in which reference TRBV2 and TRBJ1-1 provide the parts outside the CDR3, is EPEVTQTPSHQVTQMGQEVILRCVPISNHLYFYWYRQILGQKVEFLVSFYNNEISEKSEIFDDQFSVERPDGSNFTLKIRSTKLEDSAMYFCASRRASLDWGTEAFFGQGTRLTVV.

The chain combines TRBV19 with TRBJ1-1; the match to TRBD1 covers 7 bases. This CDR3 region has 15 residues. The germline V gene encodes CDR1 LNHDA and CDR2 SQIVND (reference sequence). J lost 3 bases, V lost 5 bases, and 9 bases had no gene match. CDR3 DNA sequence: TGTGCCAGTAGTGCGTCGGACAGGCCGTACACTGAAGCTTTCTTT. It encodes CASSASDRPYTEAFF.

The genes are TRBV7-9 and TRBJ1-1, with TRBD1 matching 11 bases. Per germline, CDR1 SEHNR and CDR2 FQNEAQ (reference sequence). The CDR3 totals 16 residues. After removal of 4 bases from V and 5 bases from J, the junction contained 9 bases not matched to a gene. In DNA form, the CDR3 reads TGTGCCAGCAGCTCGCTCCAGGACAGGGGGCGGACTGAAGCTTTCTTT. Encoded protein: CASSSLQDRGRTEAFF.

V is TRBV4-1 and J is TRBJ1-3, with TRBD1 identical over 7 bases. V lost 1 base and J lost 6; bases outside the gene matches: 6. The CDR3 runs 15 residues. CDR1 and CDR2 from the germline V gene are MGHRA and YSYEKL. For the CDR3, the DNA is TGCGCCAGCAGCCAAGCGACAGGGAACCTAAACACCATATATTTT. As protein: CASSQATGNLNTIYF.

The chain recombines TRBV25-1 with TRBJ1-2, with a possible D match to TRBD1 (6 bases). CDR1 and CDR2 from the germline V gene are MGHDK and SYGVNS. The length of the CDR3 is 13 residues. Trimming left V 4 bases short and J 6 bases short, with 12 bases between. For the CDR3, the DNA is TGTGCCAGCAGTGGGGGAGGGGGGCATGGCTACACCTTC. Its translation: CASSGGGGHGYTF.

This clone is a singleton in its sample. CDR3 region: CASSLAPPTELYGYTF. In nucleotides, the CDR3 is TGCGCCAGCAGCTTGGCGCCCCCGACGGAGCTCTATGGCTACACCTTC. The chain employs TRBV5-1 and TRBJ1-2; the D is unclear. The CDR3 contains 16 residues. From germline, CDR1 is SGHRS and CDR2 YFSETQ. The germline V and J ends were trimmed by 0 bases and 4 bases, with 16 bases remaining between them.

The chain couples TRBV29-1 to TRBJ1-4, with D unclear. V was cut by 4 bases and J by 0 bases, with 9 bases left in between. This CDR3 is 14 amino acids long. Per the germline V gene, CDR1 is SQVTM and CDR2 is ANQGSEA. The CDR3 nucleotides are TGCAGCGTTGGAGAGAGATCAACTAATGAAAAACTGTTTTTT. Translating it yields CSVGERSTNEKLFF.

The chain couples TRBV25-1 to TRBJ1-6; 9 nucleotides align to TRBD1. V was pared by 6 bases and J by 4 bases, with 7 bases of the junction left unmatched. The CDR3 sequence is 16 residues long. From germline, CDR1 is MGHDK and CDR2 SYGVNS. CDR3 region: CASSDAGTGYNSPLHF. The DNA for the CDR3 is TGTGCCAGCAGCGACGCCGGGACAGGGTATAATTCACCCCTCCACTTT.

This clone was picked up one time. This chain connects TRBV5-1 to TRBJ2-3; TRBD2 aligns across 11 bases. Germline V gives CDR1 SGHRS, CDR2 YFSETQ. The CDR3 runs to 18 residues. J gave up 2 bases and V 1 base, and 9 bases lay outside the gene matches. The CDR3 coding sequence is TGCGCCAGCAGCTTGTTAGAGCTAGCGGGAGGCTACACAGATACGCAGTATTTT. It is translated as CASSLLELAGGYTDTQYF.

The chain carries TRBV19 and TRBJ1-2, with D hard to call. The CDR3 loop spans 13 amino acids. V gave up 8 bases and J gave up 3 bases, with 13 bases separating them. In germline, CDR1 is LNHDA, CDR2 SQIVND (reference sequence). As DNA, the CDR3 is TGTGCCAGTGCCCAGGACGGAGACTATGGCTACACCTTC. Its translation: CASAQDGDYGYTF.

The V and J genes are TRBV25-1 and TRBJ2-7, with D perhaps assigned TRBD1 or TRBD2 (5 bases each). V lost 1 base, J lost 0 bases, and 16 bases lay in between. The CDR3 spans 17 residues. Looked up from germline, CDR1 is MGHDK and CDR2 is SYGVNS. CDR3: CASSESPGTASSYEQYF. In nucleotides, the CDR3 is TGTGCCAGCAGTGAATCTCCCGGGACGGCTAGCTCCTACGAGCAGTACTTC.

The rearrangement joins TRBV7-2 to TRBJ2-5; D possibly uses TRBD1 or TRBD2 (5 bases each). The germline V gene has CDR1 SGHTA and CDR2 FQGNSA. The CDR3 runs 15 residues. V was shortened by 4 bases and J by 2 bases, with 14 bases between the two germline ends. The CDR3 is CASSSWGRTQETQYF. CDR3 in DNA: TGTGCCAGCAGCTCCTGGGGACGCACGCAAGAGACCCAGTACTTC.

Remarks on this clone: The same CDR3 arises from other DNA sequences in this sample as well. The chain uses TRBV5-1 and TRBJ2-7; D perhaps matches TRBD1 (7 bases). The CDR3 covers 17 residues. CDR1 and CDR2 from the germline V gene are SGHRS and YFSETQ. The V end lost 0 bases, the J end lost 5 bases, and 21 bases lay between the germline ends. CDR3 DNA sequence: TGCGCCAGCAGCTTGGGTCAGGGGGGTCTAGGCGTCCACGAGCAGTACTTC. Protein sequence: CASSLGQGGLGVHEQYF.

The rearrangement links TRBV9 to TRBJ2-5; D gene uncertain. This CDR3 contains 13 residues. Germline V gene lookup returns CDR1 SGDLS and CDR2 YYNGEE. The V end lost 0 bases, the J end lost 2 bases, and 5 bases lay between the germline ends. The CDR3 loop reads CASSVDSQETQYF. The CDR3 nucleotides read TGTGCCAGCAGCGTAGACTCTCAAGAGACCCAGTACTTC.

The V and J genes are TRBV6-5 and TRBJ2-7; D possibly corresponds to TRBD1 (5 bases). The CDR3 has 15 amino acids. V lost 6 bases and J lost 3, with 18 bases in between. CDR1 is MNHEY, CDR2 SVGAGI, per germline. DNA for the CDR3: TGTGCCAGCAGCTATGGGGCAGGCTTCAGCTACGAGCAGTACTTC. This gives the protein CASSYGAGFSYEQYF.

The rearrangement links TRBV27 to TRBJ2-7; tentative D call: TRBD2 (6 bases). The length of the CDR3 is 15 residues. The germline gives CDR1 MNHEY, CDR2 SMNVEV (reference sequence). The V gene lost 2 bases and the J gene lost 0 bases, with 11 bases spanning the gap. This CDR3 is CASSLAGLSSYEQYF. In nucleotides, the CDR3 is TGTGCCAGCAGTTTAGCGGGGTTAAGCTCCTACGAGCAGTACTTC.

This rearrangement joins TRBV28 to TRBJ1-2; no clear D. The CDR3 is 13 residues long. Between the trimmed V and J ends, which lost 8 bases and 8 bases, there was a span of 18 bases. Germline assignment: CDR1 MDHEN and CDR2 SYDVKM. In DNA, the CDR3 is TGTGCCAGCCATACGATGAGAGCGGGCGGCTACACCTTC. It translates to CASHTMRAGGYTF.

The chain recombines TRBV11-2 with TRBJ1-1; no definite D call. This CDR3 contains 14 residues. Per the germline V gene, CDR1 is SGHAT and CDR2 is FQNNGV. Trimming took 3 bases from V and 1 from J, leaving 9 bases between them. In DNA, the CDR3 is TGTGCCAGCAGCTTGGGTGGAGGGAACACTGAAGCTTTCTTT. Residues: CASSLGGGNTEAFF.

The J gene is TRBJ2-3, the V gene TRBV11-2; the match to TRBD1 covers 8 bases. This CDR3 is built from 15 residues. V shed 8 bases and J 0 bases; nucleotides not matched to a gene: 7. Germline V lookup: CDR1 SGHAT, CDR2 FQNNGV. CDR3 nucleotide sequence: TGTGCCAGCGGGGACAGGACAACTAGCACAGATACGCAGTATTTT. This codes for CASGDRTTSTDTQYF.

Of note for this clone: The junction and the germline gene differ at one end; a read error may be behind it. The chain couples TRBV5-1 to TRBJ1-3, with no clear D. This CDR3 has 13 residues. Germline-derived CDR1 and CDR2 are SGHRS and YFSETQ. CDR3 in DNA: TGTGCCAGCAGCTTGTACTCTGGAAACACCATATATTTT. This sequence encodes CASSLYSGNTIYF. Looking up the rest from reference TRBV5-1 and TRBJ1-3 gives the full variable domain: KAGVTQTPRYLIKTRGQQVTLSCSPISGHRSVSWYQQTPGQGLQFLFEYFSETQRNKGNFPGRFSGRQFSNSRSEMNVSTLELGDSALYLCASSLYSGNTIYFGEGSWLTVV.

This chain links TRBV10-3 with TRBJ2-1; the match to TRBD2 covers 8 bases. Losses at the gene ends were 4 bases for V and 8 bases for J; bases not matched to a gene: 7. Germline assignment: CDR1 ENHRY and CDR2 SYGVKD. This CDR3 is 14 amino acids long. This CDR3 reads CAISVRTGGDEQFF. CDR3 coding DNA: TGTGCCATCAGTGTGAGAACGGGAGGGGATGAGCAGTTCTTC.

The rearrangement links TRBV9 to TRBJ2-1; possible D gene TRBD2, 6 bases. With 0 bases removed from V and 6 bases from J, the gap between germline ends came to 13 bases. The CDR3 spans 15 residues. Germline CDR1 SGDLS, CDR2 YYNGEE. The CDR3 DNA is TGTGCCAGCAGCGTAGGGGGAGGATCGGGCAATGAGCAGTTCTTC. This sequence encodes CASSVGGGSGNEQFF.

V gene TRBV6-1 combines with J gene TRBJ2-7; TRBD2 matches 7 bases. Germline trimming cut 6 bases from V and 2 bases from J; bases unmatched to any gene: 10. The CDR3 loop spans 15 amino acids. The V gene's germline CDR1 is MNHNS and CDR2 SASEGT. DNA of the CDR3: TGTGCCAGCAGAATAGCGGGCCCGAGCGCCTACGAGCAGTACTTC. It translates to CASRIAGPSAYEQYF.

This clone was recorded once. This chain links TRBV28 with TRBJ2-7, with D perhaps being TRBD1 or TRBD2 (5 bases each). Trimming took 7 bases from V and 3 from J, leaving 19 bases between them. CDR1 is MDHEN and CDR2 is SYDVKM in the germline V gene. This CDR3 is 15 amino acids long. CDR3 residues: CASTPDTTRVYEQYF. The CDR3 DNA is TGTGCCAGCACCCCGGACACAACTAGGGTCTACGAGCAGTACTTC.

This sequence joins TRBV6-1 and TRBJ2-1; 8 positions match TRBD2. CDR1 MNHNS and CDR2 SASEGT come from the germline V gene. Trimming removed 7 bases from V and 7 bases from J; junction bases left unmatched: 6. The length of the CDR3 is 13 residues. In nucleotides, the CDR3 is TGTGCCAGCATCTTTAGCGGGAAGAATGAGCAGTTCTTC. Translated, it gives CASIFSGKNEQFF.